This T cell receptor (beta chain) emerged from a study of cytomegalovirus exposure and HLA in healthy donors. 13 Jbeta primers and 60 Vbeta primers were used for the PCR. The method was immunoSEQ multiplex PCR; TCRdb's version includes in-frame clones alone and lacks a portion of them. The repertoire consists of some 140,000 clones, with 80% occurring once and the leading ten covering around 2.2%. The specimen was PBMCs. The receptor comes from a man aged 30-40 years in good health and CMV-seronegative.

CDR3: CASRELDRSNGAFF. For the CDR3, the DNA is TGTGCCAGCAGGGAACTTGACAGGAGCAACGGAGCTTTCTTT. The chain uses TRBV6-1 and TRBJ1-1; D might be TRBD1 (6 bases). V lost 6 bases and J lost 10, with 21 bases in between. Germline-derived CDR1 and CDR2 are MNHNS and SASEGT. The CDR3 length is 14 residues.